The 19 T cell receptor beta chains reported below all come from one sample, sequenced in a study of patients and donors after allogeneic stem cell transplantation. TCRdb itself ran the RT-PCR reads through MiXCR, one entry per CDR3 protein. This sample has some 960,000 distinct CDR3 sequences, with roughly 18% found just once. What was sequenced was blood, either unsorted or a sorted T cell fraction (not recorded which). These TCRs come from a human donor who was either an allogeneic HSCT recipient or a stem cell or donor lymphocyte infusion donor (not recorded which). It is not recorded whose cells these are; they may come from a transplant donor.

The chain employs TRBV5-1 and TRBJ1-4, with a weak D call TRBD1 (6 bases). Germline CDR1 SGHRS, CDR2 YFSETQ. V was shortened by 1 base and J by 7 bases, with 14 bases between the two germline ends. The CDR3 covers 15 residues. The CDR3 region has the DNA TGCGCCAGCAGCTTGTCGCAGGGGTTGGGTGAAAAACTGTTTTTT. This gives the protein CASSLSQGLGEKLFF.

The chain joins TRBV11-2 to TRBJ2-3, with D perhaps matching TRBD2 (6 bases). V gave up 5 bases and J gave up 7 bases, with 10 bases separating them. CDR1 and CDR2 from the germline V gene are SGHAT and FQNNGV. The CDR3 is 12 amino acids. The CDR3 nucleotides are TGTGCCAGCAGCACAACTAGCTATACGCAGTATTTT. Its translation is CASSTTSYTQYF.

The V and J genes are TRBV3-1 and TRBJ2-7; no reliable D call. CDR1 and CDR2 (germline): LGHDT, YNNKEL (reference sequence). The length of the CDR3 is 13 residues. Trimming cost V 1 base and J 6 bases, with 10 bases left between them. CDR3: CASSQVSGPEQYF. The CDR3 coding sequence is TGTGCCAGCAGCCAAGTGTCCGGGCCCGAGCAGTACTTC.

V usage is TRBV12-3 or TRBV12-4 and J usage is TRBJ2-4; TRBD2 might be the D (6 bases). The CDR3 has 16 amino acids. The ends were cut back, 5 bases at V and 7 bases at J, with 21 bases in the middle. CDR3 sequence (DNA): TGTGCCAGCAGTCCGGGACTCCGCCTGACGGGGAACATTCAGTACTTC. This sequence encodes CASSPGLRLTGNIQYF.

The chain has TRBV3-1 and TRBJ2-6, with 9 nucleotides matching TRBD1. The CDR3 is 19 residues long. Germline values: CDR1 LGHDT, CDR2 YNNKEL (reference sequence). V gave up 4 bases and J gave up 2 bases; unmatched junction bases: 12. CDR3 residues: CASSLNYRGRSTGANVLTF. The DNA for the CDR3 is TGTGCCAGCAGCCTCAACTACAGGGGGCGGAGTACTGGGGCCAACGTCCTGACTTTC.

The chain is built from TRBV7-9 and TRBJ2-7, with 10 nucleotides matching TRBD1. This CDR3 spans 14 amino acids. With V trimmed by 6 bases and J by 6 bases, 8 bases remained unmatched. Germline loops: CDR1 SEHNR, CDR2 FQNEAQ (reference sequence). The CDR3 DNA sequence: TGTGCCAGCAGGGGGACAGGGGTTTCCCGCGAGCAGTACTTC. Its protein is CASRGTGVSREQYF.

This rearrangement joins TRBV19 to TRBJ2-7; 10 bases match TRBD2. This CDR3 is built from 16 residues. Trimming cost V 3 bases and J 4 bases; bases outside gene matches: 9. Germline CDR1 LNHDA, CDR2 SQIVND (reference sequence). CDR3 sequence (DNA): TGTGCCAGTAGTATTGTCTTAGCGGGAGGTACATACGAGCAGTACTTC. It translates to CASSIVLAGGTYEQYF.

This clonotype was seen many times. The chain links TRBV14 to TRBJ2-1; 8 bases line up with TRBD2. Germline CDR1 is SGHDN and CDR2 is FVKESK. This CDR3 contains 16 residues. The ends lost 3 bases at V and 3 bases at J; junction bases unmatched: 7. The CDR3 nucleotides are TGTGCCAGCAGCCAGTTGGGCCTAGCGGGCTACAATGAGCAGTTCTTC. It encodes CASSQLGLAGYNEQFF.

The chain employs TRBV5-1 and TRBJ2-3, with TRBD1 matching over 7 bases. This CDR3 comprises 15 residues. CDR1 and CDR2 (germline): SGHRS, YFSETQ. V was clipped by 4 bases and J by 3 bases; unmatched bases: 8. DNA of the CDR3: TGCGCCAGCAGCAGGGGACAGACCAAGACAGATACGCAGTATTTT. It translates to CASSRGQTKTDTQYF.

A few counts support this clonotype. The V call is TRBV15, the J call TRBJ2-1, with 15 bases matching TRBD2. Germline V CDR1 and CDR2: LNHNV, YYDKDF (reference sequence). CDR3 length: 19 amino acids. With V trimmed by 5 bases and J by 3 bases, 11 bases remained unmatched. The CDR3 here is CATSRVGLAGGKGYNEQFF. Here the CDR3 DNA reads TGTGCCACCAGCCGAGTGGGACTAGCGGGAGGAAAGGGCTACAATGAGCAGTTCTTC. The full variable domain, rest sourced from reference TRBV15 and TRBJ2-1, is DAMVIQNPRYQVTQFGKPVTLSCSQTLNHNVMYWYQQKSSQAPKLLFHYYDKDFNNEADTPDNFQSRRPNTSFCFLDIRSPGLGDTAMYLCATSRVGLAGGKGYNEQFFGPGTRLTVL.

There are many counts of this clonotype. The rearrangement joins TRBV7-2 to TRBJ1-2; the D gene is possibly TRBD1 (6 bases). The CDR3 consists of 15 residues. Germline V gene sequence: CDR1 SGHTA, CDR2 FQGNSA. The ends were cut back, 0 bases at V and 6 bases at J, with 14 bases in the middle. CDR3 in DNA: TGTGCCAGCAGCTTAGCGGGGGCAGCCAGGAATGGCTACACCTTC. Amino acid sequence: CASSLAGAARNGYTF.

This clonotype has more than one count but fewer than ten. This chain connects TRBV15 to TRBJ1-3; 8 bases agree with TRBD1. V dropped 4 bases and J dropped 2; count of bases not matched to a gene: 10. The CDR3 sequence is 17 residues long. The germline V gene encodes CDR1 LNHNV and CDR2 YYDKDF (reference sequence). The CDR3 loop reads CATSIRQGRSTGNTIYF. The CDR3 coding sequence is TGTGCCACCAGCATCCGACAGGGGCGATCTACTGGAAACACCATATATTTT.

The chain recombines TRBV2 with TRBJ1-6; no clear D gene. The CDR3 spans 16 residues. Germline loops: CDR1 SNHLY, CDR2 FYNNEI. The V and J ends lost 1 base and 0 bases respectively, with 7 bases between them. The CDR3 DNA sequence: TGTGCCAGCAGTGAAGACGGGCACTCCTATAATTCACCCCTCCACTTT. Amino acid sequence: CASSEDGHSYNSPLHF.

V usage is TRBV5-1 and J usage is TRBJ1-3, with 9 bases matching TRBD1. The V gene's germline CDR1 is SGHRS and CDR2 YFSETQ. The CDR3 runs to 14 residues. Trimming at V came to 0 bases and at J to 6 bases, leaving 1 base not matched to a gene. The CDR3 protein is CASSLGTGVNTIYF. DNA of the CDR3: TGCGCCAGCAGCTTGGGGACAGGGGTAAACACCATATATTTT.

The chain combines TRBV4-1 with TRBJ2-7; D remains ambiguous. There are 16 residues in the CDR3. Between the trimmed V and J ends, which lost 1 base and 4 bases, there was a span of 17 bases. Germline CDR1 is MGHRA and CDR2 is YSYEKL. The CDR3 loop is CASSQGDRGPRYEQYF. The CDR3 DNA is TGCGCCAGCAGCCAAGGGGATCGTGGACCCAGGTACGAGCAGTACTTC.

The chain carries TRBV12-3 or TRBV12-4 and TRBJ2-1; no definite D call. The length of the CDR3 is 13 residues. The ends were cut back, 3 bases at V and 6 bases at J, with 9 bases in the middle. The CDR3 loop is CASSFASTNEQFF. CDR3 DNA sequence: TGTGCCAGCAGTTTCGCCTCGACCAATGAGCAGTTCTTC.

This clonotype was seen many times. The chain recombines TRBV5-1 with TRBJ2-7, with D possibly TRBD2 on 6 matching bases. Germline CDR1 and CDR2: SGHRS and YFSETQ. Deletions cut 1 base from V and 0 bases from J, with 11 bases between. The CDR3 contains 15 residues. Here the CDR3 reads CASSLSGGSSYEQYF. The CDR3 nucleotides read TGCGCCAGCAGCTTGTCCGGAGGGTCCTCCTACGAGCAGTACTTC.

The gene calls are TRBV19 and TRBJ1-5; 8 nucleotides match TRBD1. The V gene's germline CDR1 is LNHDA and CDR2 SQIVND (reference sequence). J lost 7 bases, V lost 5 bases, and 7 bases had no gene match. The CDR3 consists of 14 residues. CDR3: CASSPNRGFQPQHF. CDR3 coding DNA: TGTGCCAGTAGTCCCAACAGGGGGTTCCAGCCCCAGCATTTT.

The gene calls are TRBV12-3 or TRBV12-4 and TRBJ2-5; either TRBD1 or TRBD2 may fit D (5 bases each). Trimming took off 6 bases at V and 9 bases at J, with 17 bases between the two ends. The CDR3 is made up of 13 amino acids. The CDR3 region has the DNA TGTGCCAGCAGAAGGGACCCGGTAGGGTCCCAGTACTTC. It codes for CASRRDPVGSQYF.